The following is a T cell receptor (beta chain) sequence with its context. Its target is not known. Execution of the assay was at deep level. Measured with immunoSEQ multiplex PCR; TCRdb has only the in-frame clones, and not every one. The repertoire holds about 2.4 million clones, with around nine tenths as singletons. None of the donors, who were healthy HIV-negative adults, had recently had acute infections or vaccinations. Naive CD45RA+ and memory CD45RA-negative subsets were split from CD4+ cells. The data were obtained in a study of shared clonotypes between healthy human individuals. Study-wide results and limits: Sampling covered nothing but blood. Tissue TCR repertoires likely differ from those found in blood.

This receptor was taken from a man aged 18-30 years in good health. Sequenced input: naive CD4+ T cells sorted from blood. As for subset: CD45RA+ positively selected.

The CDR3 reads CASSPGLSEYQETQYF. The DNA for the CDR3 is TGCGCCAGCAGCCCGGGACTCTCCGAGTACCAAGAGACCCAGTACTTC. The gene calls are TRBV5-1 and TRBJ2-5; D is possibly TRBD2 (6 bases). The CDR3 consists of 16 residues. Germline V gene sequence: CDR1 SGHRS, CDR2 YFSETQ. V lost 4 bases and J 0 bases, leaving 16 bases between the germline ends.